Shown below are 27 T cell receptor beta chains from a single sample sequenced in a study of cytomegalovirus exposure and HLA in healthy donors. A multiplex PCR was run with 60 Vbeta primers and 13 Jbeta primers. The protocol was immunoSEQ multiplex PCR, while the TCRdb copy is restricted to in-frame clones and leaves out a portion. The repertoire holds 200,000 to 250,000 clones, with over 65% as singletons. Sequencing input: PBMCs. The receptor source for this set is a woman aged 55-75 years in good health and CMV-seropositive.

This clone was recorded only once. The rearrangement uses TRBV5-1 and TRBJ2-3, with D tentatively TRBD2 (6 bases). The germline V gene encodes CDR1 SGHRS and CDR2 YFSETQ. The CDR3 runs to 16 residues. Trimming removed 0 bases at V and 4 bases at J, with 15 bases between. CDR3 bases: TGCGCCAGCAGCTTGGCAATTGGGGGGACCCCAGATACGCAGTATTTT. Translating gives CASSLAIGGTPDTQYF.

In its sample, this clone was seen a few times. The gene calls are TRBV5-1 and TRBJ1-4; D possibly corresponds to TRBD1 (6 bases). This CDR3 comprises 15 residues. The V end lost 0 bases, the J end lost 4 bases, and 10 bases lay between the germline ends. Germline CDR1 and CDR2: SGHRS and YFSETQ. The CDR3 region is CASSLGQGLNEKLFF. CDR3 DNA sequence: TGCGCCAGCAGCTTGGGGCAGGGGCTTAATGAAAAACTGTTTTTT.

This rearrangement joins TRBV15 to TRBJ2-6; possibly TRBD1 for D (6 bases). V gave up 6 bases and J gave up 0 bases, with 15 bases separating them. The germline V gene has CDR1 LNHNV and CDR2 YYDKDF (reference sequence). This CDR3 region has 17 residues. The CDR3 region has the DNA TGTGCCACCAGGGGACGACAGGCACACTCTGGGGCCAACGTCCTGACTTTC. Amino acid sequence: CATRGRQAHSGANVLTF.

This clone was observed a handful of times. The J gene is TRBJ2-7, the V gene TRBV29-1; D perhaps matches TRBD1 (6 bases). The germline V gene encodes CDR1 SQVTM and CDR2 ANQGSEA. The CDR3 covers 13 residues. V was shortened by 7 bases and J by 1 base, with 14 bases between the two germline ends. The CDR3 DNA sequence: TGCAGCGGGTCACAGGGACCTTCCTACGAGCAGTACTTC. It codes for CSGSQGPSYEQYF.

The chain links TRBV5-1 to TRBJ1-5, with D maybe TRBD1 (6 bases). The CDR3 is made up of 17 amino acids. Trimming shortened V by 3 bases and J by 1 base, and 17 bases separated the two germline ends. Germline V lookup: CDR1 SGHRS, CDR2 YFSETQ. CDR3 coding DNA: TGCGCCAGCAGCTCGGAACCGGGACACCGAAGCAATCAGCCCCAGCATTTT. Its protein product is CASSSEPGHRSNQPQHF.

A word on this clone: One end of the junction is discordant with germline, which a read error may explain. Other DNA sequences in this sample translate to the same CDR3. The genes are TRBV7-3 and TRBJ1-2; 9 bases fit TRBD1. CDR3 size: 14 residues. CDR1 and CDR2 (germline): SGHTA, FQGTGA. CDR3 in amino acids: CASSLSTGGYGYTF. The CDR3 nucleotides read TGTGCCAGCAGCTTAAGTACAGGGGGCTATGGCTACACCTTT.

The CDR3 loop is CASTSGQGSTEAFF. The CDR3 nucleotides are TGCGCCAGCACTTCAGGACAGGGTTCGACTGAAGCTTTCTTT. The chain uses TRBV10-1 and TRBJ1-1, with 8 bases that match TRBD1. The CDR3 runs 14 residues. Trimming cost V 7 bases and J 5 bases; bases outside gene matches: 9. Germline V lookup: CDR1 WNHNN, CDR2 SYGVQD (reference sequence).

In this sample, this clone turned up once. Written as DNA, the CDR3 is TGCGCCAGCAGCTTGGTTGCCCAACTAGCGGGAGGAAGGAGTGAGCAGTTCTTC. Residues: CASSLVAQLAGGRSEQFF. J is TRBJ2-1 and V is TRBV5-1; 12 bases fit TRBD2. Per germline, CDR1 SGHRS and CDR2 YFSETQ. J lost 9 bases, V lost 0 bases, and 13 bases had no gene match. The CDR3 loop spans 18 amino acids.

The DNA of the CDR3 is TGTGCCAGCAGCACCTCTAGCGGGACGGCACCCTACGAGCAGTACTTC. This sequence encodes CASSTSSGTAPYEQYF. J is TRBJ2-7 and V is TRBV5-6; TRBD2 aligns across 9 bases. V shed 4 bases, J shed 2 bases, and the junction held 10 bases outside the gene matches. The CDR3 length is 16 residues. Germline V gives CDR1 SGHDT, CDR2 YYEEEE.

The V and J genes are TRBV7-2 and TRBJ2-3, with D tentatively TRBD2 (6 bases). Germline V gives CDR1 SGHTA, CDR2 FQGNSA. The ends were cut back, 4 bases at V and 4 bases at J, with 9 bases in the middle. The CDR3 length is 13 residues. CDR3 in amino acids: CASSWGDSDTQYF. CDR3 bases: TGTGCCAGCAGCTGGGGGGACTCAGATACGCAGTATTTT.

This chain uses TRBV9 with TRBJ1-1; D remains unclear. V shed 0 bases and J shed 0 bases, with 9 bases lying between them. The V gene's germline CDR1 is SGDLS and CDR2 YYNGEE. The CDR3 is 15 residues long. The CDR3 is CASSVEGRLNTEAFF. The CDR3 region has the DNA TGTGCCAGCAGCGTAGAAGGGAGGTTGAACACTGAAGCTTTCTTT.

The chain links TRBV4-3 to TRBJ1-6; 8 bases map to TRBD1. CDR3 length equals 15 residues. V shed 4 bases, J shed 7 bases, and the junction held 6 bases outside the gene matches. Germline CDR1 reads LGHNA; CDR2 reads YSLEER. CDR3 coding DNA: TGCGCCAGCAGCCCAGGACAGGGCTTCAATTCACCCCTCCACTTT. Translating it yields CASSPGQGFNSPLHF.

This chain's CDR3 is CASRRAGQAANYGYTF. The CDR3 DNA reads as TGCGCCAGCAGACGGGCTGGACAGGCGGCTAACTATGGCTACACCTTC. The rearrangement uses TRBV5-1 and TRBJ1-2, with TRBD1 matching 7 bases. After removal of 5 bases from V and 0 bases from J, the junction contained 10 bases not matched to a gene. This CDR3 is 16 amino acids long. CDR1 SGHRS and CDR2 YFSETQ come from the germline V gene.

V gene TRBV19 combines with J gene TRBJ1-2; 7 nucleotides agree with TRBD1. Germline V gives CDR1 LNHDA, CDR2 SQIVND (reference sequence). The CDR3 extends over 13 amino acids. V lost 3 bases, J lost 4 bases, and 2 bases stayed unmatched. The CDR3 here is CASSITGAYGYTF. The CDR3 DNA reads TGTGCCAGTAGTATTACAGGGGCCTATGGCTACACCTTC.

This rearrangement joins TRBV15 to TRBJ1-5, with TRBD1 as a possible D gene (6 bases). Germline V gives CDR1 LNHNV, CDR2 YYDKDF (reference sequence). V was pared by 0 bases and J by 4 bases, with 19 bases between. CDR3 size: 18 residues. CDR3 protein: CATSRDRFRIRGNQPQHF. The CDR3 region has the DNA TGTGCCACCAGCAGAGATCGTTTTCGGATCAGGGGAAATCAGCCCCAGCATTTT.

This chain connects TRBV19 to TRBJ2-1, with 11 bases that match TRBD2. The CDR3 length is 16 residues. CDR1 and CDR2 from the germline V gene are LNHDA and SQIVND (reference sequence). Trimming cost V 7 bases and J 7 bases; bases outside gene matches: 12. This CDR3 reads CASIENSGGAGNEQFF. In DNA form, the CDR3 reads TGTGCCAGTATCGAAAATAGCGGGGGGGCCGGGAATGAGCAGTTCTTC.

V gene TRBV7-2 combines with J gene TRBJ1-1; 7 bases line up with TRBD1. This CDR3 has 14 amino acids. The germline CDR1 and CDR2 sequences are SGHTA and FQGNSA. Unmatched junction bases numbered 4, after V lost 5 bases and J lost 1 base. This CDR3 is CASSRGGANTEAFF. In DNA, the CDR3 is TGTGCCAGCAGCCGAGGGGGCGCGAACACTGAAGCTTTCTTT.

Details on this clone: Other DNA sequences of this sample code for an identical CDR3. The chain carries TRBV14 and TRBJ2-1, with TRBD2 matching over 9 bases. The CDR3 is made up of 16 amino acids. Germline CDR1 reads SGHDN; CDR2 reads FVKESK. V lost 3 bases, J lost 5 bases, and 8 bases stayed unmatched. This chain's CDR3 is CASSQDSGSWNNEQFF. The CDR3 nucleotides are TGTGCCAGCAGCCAGGATAGCGGGAGCTGGAACAATGAGCAGTTCTTC. The variable domain in full, completed from reference TRBV14 and TRBJ2-1, reads EAGVTQFPSHSVIEKGQTVTLRCDPISGHDNLYWYRRVMGKEIKFLLHFVKESKQDESGMPNNRFLAERTGGTYSTLKVQPAELEDSGVYFCASSQDSGSWNNEQFFGPGTRLTVL.

The chain links TRBV2 to TRBJ1-5; 7 bases fit TRBD1. Germline V gives CDR1 SNHLY, CDR2 FYNNEI. The CDR3 consists of 14 residues. J gave up 7 bases and V 4 bases, and 7 bases lay outside the gene matches. In DNA, the CDR3 is TGTGCCAGCAGTGCGGGCAGGGGGACCCAGCCCCAGCATTTT. This translates into CASSAGRGTQPQHF.

The CDR3 region is CAWDSNEKLFF. The CDR3 nucleotides read TGTGCCTGGGACAGTAATGAAAAACTGTTTTTT. This chain links TRBV30 with TRBJ1-4, with a weak D call TRBD1 (5 bases). The CDR3 has 11 amino acids. CDR1 and CDR2 (germline): GTSNPN, SVGIG (reference sequence). V lost 5 bases to trimming and J lost 4 bases, with 5 bases between them.

This clone has just a few counts. The rearrangement joins TRBV15 to TRBJ1-1, with D perhaps TRBD1 (5 bases). The V and J ends lost 1 base and 0 bases respectively, with 9 bases between them. CDR1 and CDR2 from the germline V gene are LNHNV and YYDKDF (reference sequence). This CDR3 contains 15 residues. The CDR3: CATSRVRALNTEAFF. Written as DNA, the CDR3 is TGTGCCACCAGCAGAGTCAGGGCCTTGAACACTGAAGCTTTCTTT.

V gene TRBV4-3 combines with J gene TRBJ2-1, with D unresolved. Germline assignment: CDR1 LGHNA and CDR2 YSLEER. The V end lost 4 bases, the J end lost 6 bases, and 4 bases lay between the germline ends. The CDR3 spans 11 residues. DNA of the CDR3: TGCGCCAGCAGCCCTATCAATGAGCAGTTCTTC. Protein sequence: CASSPINEQFF.

This clone was observed a single time. The chain combines TRBV12-2 with TRBJ2-7; the listed D gene, TRBD1, was not tested against the DNA. TRBV12-2 is deemed a pseudogene. The CDR3 length is 15 residues. Written as DNA, the CDR3 is TGTGCAAGTCGCTTATTCAGGACAGGCTCCTACGAGCAGTACTTC. This translates into CASRLFRTGSYEQYF.

The gene calls are TRBV4-2 and TRBJ2-3; tentative D call: TRBD2 (6 bases). V was pared by 1 base and J by 2 bases, with 10 bases between. Germline CDR1 and CDR2: LGHNA and YNFKEQ. The CDR3 consists of 15 residues. The CDR3 loop is CASSQVPGLTDTQYF. The CDR3 DNA reads TGTGCCAGCAGCCAAGTACCGGGACTCACAGATACGCAGTATTTT.

The V call is TRBV5-1, the J call TRBJ1-1; 9 bases are a match to TRBD1. CDR3 length: 14 residues. The germline V gene encodes CDR1 SGHRS and CDR2 YFSETQ. Unmatched junction bases numbered 6, after V lost 4 bases and J lost 5 bases. The CDR3 protein is CASSEQGAQTEAFF. CDR3 coding DNA: TGCGCCAGCAGCGAACAGGGGGCGCAGACTGAAGCTTTCTTT.

The genes are TRBV4-1 and TRBJ2-1, with 11 bases matching TRBD2. V dropped 5 bases and J dropped 5; count of bases not matched to a gene: 11. The CDR3 has 17 residues. Germline V gene sequence: CDR1 MGHRA, CDR2 YSYEKL. The CDR3 region is CASSEHGTSGSDNEQFF. CDR3 sequence (DNA): TGCGCCAGCAGCGAACACGGGACTAGCGGAAGTGACAATGAGCAGTTCTTC.

This clone was counted between two and nine times. The chain couples TRBV5-1 to TRBJ1-6; TRBD1 might be the D (6 bases). Trimming pared 5 bases from V and 8 bases from J, leaving 17 bases between. Germline assignment: CDR1 SGHRS and CDR2 YFSETQ. The CDR3 sequence is 15 residues long. The CDR3 bases are TGCGCCAGCAGGACCAACACAGGGATGGATTCACCCCTCCACTTT. It specifies CASRTNTGMDSPLHF. The full variable domain, with the rest looked up from reference TRBV5-1 and TRBJ1-6, is KAGVTQTPRYLIKTRGQQVTLSCSPISGHRSVSWYQQTPGQGLQFLFEYFSETQRNKGNFPGRFSGRQFSNSRSEMNVSTLELGDSALYLCASRTNTGMDSPLHFGNGTRLTVT.